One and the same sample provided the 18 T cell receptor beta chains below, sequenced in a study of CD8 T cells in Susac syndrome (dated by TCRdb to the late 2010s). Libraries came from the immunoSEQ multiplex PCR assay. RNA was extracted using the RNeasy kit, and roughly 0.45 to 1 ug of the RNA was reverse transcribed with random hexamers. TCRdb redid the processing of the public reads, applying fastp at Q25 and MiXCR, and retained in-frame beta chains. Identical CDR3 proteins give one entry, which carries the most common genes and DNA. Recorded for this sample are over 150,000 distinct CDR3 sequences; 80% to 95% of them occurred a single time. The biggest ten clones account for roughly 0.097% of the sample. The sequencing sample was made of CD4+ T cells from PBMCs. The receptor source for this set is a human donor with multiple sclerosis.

This CDR3 is CAIRGSADPGPDTQYF. The CDR3 coding sequence is TGTGCCATCAGGGGGAGCGCGGACCCAGGCCCAGATACGCAGTATTTT. The V call is TRBV10-3, the J call TRBJ2-3, with a tentative D call TRBD2 (5 bases). Germline CDR1 reads ENHRY; CDR2 reads SYGVKD. The CDR3 has 16 residues. The V gene lost 6 bases and the J gene lost 4 bases, with 20 bases spanning the gap.

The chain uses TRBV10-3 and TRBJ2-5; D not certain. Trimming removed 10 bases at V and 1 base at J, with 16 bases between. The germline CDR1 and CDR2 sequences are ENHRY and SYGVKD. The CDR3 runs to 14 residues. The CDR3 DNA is TGTGCCACAAACCTTGGACGGACCCAAGAGACCCAGTACTTC. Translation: CATNLGRTQETQYF.

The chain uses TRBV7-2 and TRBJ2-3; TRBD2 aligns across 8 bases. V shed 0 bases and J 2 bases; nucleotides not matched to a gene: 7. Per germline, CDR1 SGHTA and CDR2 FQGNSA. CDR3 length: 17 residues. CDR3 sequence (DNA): TGTGCCAGCAGCTTAGCGAGGAGCGGGGGACACACAGATACGCAGTATTTT. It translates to CASSLARSGGHTDTQYF.

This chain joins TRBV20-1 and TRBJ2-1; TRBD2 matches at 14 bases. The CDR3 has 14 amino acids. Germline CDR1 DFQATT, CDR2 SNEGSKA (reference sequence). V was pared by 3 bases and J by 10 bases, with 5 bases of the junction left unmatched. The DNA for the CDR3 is TGCAGTGCTAGGGGACTAGCGGGAGTAGAGGAGCAGTTCTTC. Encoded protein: CSARGLAGVEEQFF.

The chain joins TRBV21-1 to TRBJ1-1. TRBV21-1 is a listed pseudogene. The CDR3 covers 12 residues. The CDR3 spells CASSNGTTEAFF. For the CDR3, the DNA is TGTGCCAGCAGCAACGGGACCACTGAAGCTTTCTTT.

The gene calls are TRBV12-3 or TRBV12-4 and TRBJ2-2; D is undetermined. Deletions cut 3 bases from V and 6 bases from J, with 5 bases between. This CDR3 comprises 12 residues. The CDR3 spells CASSLVAGELFF. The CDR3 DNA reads TGTGCCAGCAGTTTGGTCGCCGGGGAGCTGTTTTTT.

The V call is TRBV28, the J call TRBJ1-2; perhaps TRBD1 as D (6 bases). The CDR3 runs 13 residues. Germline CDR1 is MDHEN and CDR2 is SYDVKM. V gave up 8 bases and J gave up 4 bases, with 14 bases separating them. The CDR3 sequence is CASGSGVAYGYTF. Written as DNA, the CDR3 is TGTGCCAGCGGGTCAGGGGTTGCCTATGGCTACACCTTC.

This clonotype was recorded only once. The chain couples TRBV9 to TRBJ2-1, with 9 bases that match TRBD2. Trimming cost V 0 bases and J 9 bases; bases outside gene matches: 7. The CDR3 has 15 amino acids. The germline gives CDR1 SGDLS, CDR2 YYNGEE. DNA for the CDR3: TGTGCCAGCAGCGTAGGGGTTAGCGGGAGTGGTGAGCAGTTCTTC. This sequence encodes CASSVGVSGSGEQFF.

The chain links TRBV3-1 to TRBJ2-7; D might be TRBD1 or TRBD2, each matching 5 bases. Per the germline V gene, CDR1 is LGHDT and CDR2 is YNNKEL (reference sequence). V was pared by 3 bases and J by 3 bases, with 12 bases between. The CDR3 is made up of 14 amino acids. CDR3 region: CASSHEMRGYEQYF. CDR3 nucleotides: TGTGCCAGCAGCCATGAGATGAGGGGCTACGAGCAGTACTTC.

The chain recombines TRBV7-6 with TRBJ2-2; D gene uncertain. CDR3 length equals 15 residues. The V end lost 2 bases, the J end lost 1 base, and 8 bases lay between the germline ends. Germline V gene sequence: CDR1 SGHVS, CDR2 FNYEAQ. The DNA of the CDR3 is TGTGCCAGCAGCTTACGGCATTTGAACACCGGGGAGCTGTTTTTT. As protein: CASSLRHLNTGELFF. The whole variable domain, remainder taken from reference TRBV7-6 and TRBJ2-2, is GAGVSQSPRYKVTKRGQDVALRCDPISGHVSLYWYRQALGQGPEFLTYFNYEAQQDKSGLPNDRFSAERPEGSISTLTIQRTEQRDSAMYRCASSLRHLNTGELFFGEGSRLTVL.

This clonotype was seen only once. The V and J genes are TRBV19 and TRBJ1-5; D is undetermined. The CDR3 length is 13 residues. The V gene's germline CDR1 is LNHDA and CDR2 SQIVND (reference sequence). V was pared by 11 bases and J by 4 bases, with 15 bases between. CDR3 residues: CASMSRLNQPQHF. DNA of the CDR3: TGTGCCTCCATGTCCAGGCTGAATCAGCCCCAGCATTTT.

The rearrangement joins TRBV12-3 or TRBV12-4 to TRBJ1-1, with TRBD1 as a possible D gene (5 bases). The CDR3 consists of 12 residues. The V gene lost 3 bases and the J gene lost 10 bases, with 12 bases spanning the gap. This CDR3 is CASSLRGIRAFF. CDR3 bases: TGTGCCAGCAGTTTGCGGGGGATCAGAGCTTTCTTT.

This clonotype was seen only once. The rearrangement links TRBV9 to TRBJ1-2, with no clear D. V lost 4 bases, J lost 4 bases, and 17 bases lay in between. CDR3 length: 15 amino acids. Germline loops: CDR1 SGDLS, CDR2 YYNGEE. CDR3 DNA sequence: TGTGCCAGCAGCCCCCGGGATTTCTTGACCTATGGCTACACCTTC. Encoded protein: CASSPRDFLTYGYTF.

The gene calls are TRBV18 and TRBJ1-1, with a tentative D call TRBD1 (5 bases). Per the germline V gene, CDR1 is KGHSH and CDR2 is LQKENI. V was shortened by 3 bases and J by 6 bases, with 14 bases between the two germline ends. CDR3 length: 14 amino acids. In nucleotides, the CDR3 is TGTGCCAGCTCACCGACAGCTGAACAAGCTGAAGCTTTCTTT. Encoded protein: CASSPTAEQAEAFF.

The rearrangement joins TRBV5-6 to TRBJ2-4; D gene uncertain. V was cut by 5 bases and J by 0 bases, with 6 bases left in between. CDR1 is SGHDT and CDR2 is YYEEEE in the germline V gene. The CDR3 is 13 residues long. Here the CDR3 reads CASSSLAKNIQYF. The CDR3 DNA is TGTGCCAGCAGTTCCCTAGCCAAAAACATTCAGTACTTC.

CDR3 amino acids: CASSLGRGGAPYEQYF. The CDR3 region has the DNA TGTGCCAGCAGTTTAGGAAGGGGTGGGGCGCCCTACGAGCAGTACTTC. The rearrangement links TRBV27 to TRBJ2-7; the D gene is possibly TRBD1 (5 bases). This CDR3 has 16 amino acids. Per germline, CDR1 MNHEY and CDR2 SMNVEV (reference sequence). The germline V and J ends were trimmed by 2 bases and 2 bases, with 16 bases remaining between them.

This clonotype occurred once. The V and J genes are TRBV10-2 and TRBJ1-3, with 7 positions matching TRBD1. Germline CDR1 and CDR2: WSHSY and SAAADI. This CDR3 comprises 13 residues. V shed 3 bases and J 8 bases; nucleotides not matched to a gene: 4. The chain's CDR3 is CASSDRQGDTIYF. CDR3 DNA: TGCGCCAGCAGTGACCGACAGGGCGACACCATATATTTT.

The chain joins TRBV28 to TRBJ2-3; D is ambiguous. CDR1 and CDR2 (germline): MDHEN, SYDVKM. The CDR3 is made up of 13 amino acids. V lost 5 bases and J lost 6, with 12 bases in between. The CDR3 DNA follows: TGTGCCAGCAGTCCCCCGAGCCGGGATACGCAGTATTTT. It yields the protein CASSPPSRDTQYF.